These T cell receptor beta chains were read from a single sample in a study of blood T cells in healthy people across ages. MiXCR, applied by TCRdb to the 5' RACE reads, yields one record per CDR3 protein. The repertoire holds approximately 880,000 distinct CDR3 sequences, with 40% to 60% as singletons. The sequenced material came from blood. Receptors were obtained from a man aged 25-45 years in good health. CDR3s include the opening cysteine and the closing phenylalanine or tryptophan. Fields, in order: J gene, clone size, V gene, D gene, CDR3 DNA, CDR3 protein. A D gene is named only where the DNA matches it firmly. A clone size is listed for some rows: how often the clone was seen (once, few, many), or a class if it is expanded.

>TRBJ1-2|many|TRBV4-1|NA
TGCGCCAGCAGCCAAGACCAGGGCCCGGCCTATGGCTACACCTTC
CASSQDQGPAYGYTF
>TRBJ2-6|NA|TRBV4-3|NA
TGCGCCAGCAGCCAGAGACCGGGCGCCTCTGGGGCCAACGTCCTGACTTTC
CASSQRPGASGANVLTF
>TRBJ2-7|NA|TRBV15|NA
TGTGCCACCAGCAGAGAAGTTAGTTTCGAGCAGTACTTC
CATSREVSFEQYF
>TRBJ2-3|NA|TRBV12-3/TRBV12-4|NA
TGTGCCAGCAGTTCCCCCGGACTGGGAGGGGGAGATACGCAGTATTTT
CASSSPGLGGGDTQYF
>TRBJ2-3|NA|TRBV5-1|NA
TGCGCCAGCAGCCGGGCGCCAGGGGAAGTGCCAGATACGCAGTATTTT
CASSRAPGEVPDTQYF
>TRBJ2-3|NA|TRBV5-1|NA
TGCGCCAGCAGCTTTTACAGCGGTAGCACAGATACGCAGTATTTT
CASSFYSGSTDTQYF
>TRBJ2-7|NA|TRBV2|NA
TGTGCCAGCAGTGAAGCTCCAGAATACGAGCAGTACTTC
CASSEAPEYEQYF
>TRBJ2-2|NA|TRBV3-1|TRBD1
TGTGCCAGCAGCCGGGACAGCAGCACCGGGGAGCTGTTTTTT
CASSRDSSTGELFF
>TRBJ2-1|once|TRBV7-2|TRBD2
TGTGCCAGCAGCCCGGGGACTAGCCCATACAATGAGCAGTTCTTC
CASSPGTSPYNEQFF
>TRBJ2-5|NA|TRBV29-1|TRBD1
TGCAGCGTCTACGGGACAGCATTCCAAGAGACCCAGTACTTC
CSVYGTAFQETQYF
>TRBJ1-5|NA|TRBV12-3/TRBV12-4|NA
TGTGCCAGCAGTTTAAGTCGGGGCAATCAGCCCCAGCATTTT
CASSLSRGNQPQHF
>TRBJ1-1|NA|TRBV7-2|NA
TGTGCCAGCAGCGGTACACTGAACACTGAAGCTTTCTTT
CASSGTLNTEAFF
>TRBJ2-1|few|TRBV6-4|NA
TGTGCCAGCAGTGACACAGGTTTACATGAGCAGTTCTTC
CASSDTGLHEQFF
>TRBJ1-1|NA|TRBV20-1|NA
TGCAGTGCTAGAGATCTACGGCCCGTAGACACTGAAGCTTTCTTT
CSARDLRPVDTEAFF
>TRBJ2-1|NA|TRBV6-2/TRBV6-3|NA
TGTGCCAGCAGCCATCGGACAGCCCAAAGATACAATGAGCAGTTCTTC
CASSHRTAQRYNEQFF
>TRBJ2-1|few|TRBV6-1|NA
TGTGCCAGCAGCGCGTCGGGCAGGAGCAACAATGAGCAGTTCTTC
CASSASGRSNNEQFF
>TRBJ2-2|NA|TRBV7-6|TRBD2
TGTGCCAGCAGCTCGAATAGCGGGGGGGTTCAATCCGGGGAGCTGTTTTTT
CASSSNSGGVQSGELFF
>TRBJ2-3|NA|TRBV20-1|TRBD2
TGCAGTGCTAGTAGCGGGGGGGCCTCGCCAACAGATACGCAGTATTTT
CSASSGGASPTDTQYF
>TRBJ2-5|few|TRBV5-1|NA
TGCGCCAGCAGCTTGGAAGACGGGGAAGAGACCCAGTACTTC
CASSLEDGEETQYF
>TRBJ1-5|NA|TRBV3-1|TRBD1
TGTGCCAGCAGCCAAGATATATGGCAGGGGGCGGATCAGCCCCAGCATTTT
CASSQDIWQGADQPQHF
>TRBJ2-5|many|TRBV9|NA
TGTGCCAGCCAGGCAAGTGGCGAGTTTGCGAAAGAGACCCAGTACTTC
CASQASGEFAKETQYF
>TRBJ2-3|many|TRBV4-2|NA
TGTGCCAGCAGCCAGGCAGCCCTATCAAGCACAGATACGCAGTATTTT
CASSQAALSSTDTQYF
>TRBJ2-5|few|TRBV7-2|TRBD2
TGTGCCAGCAGCTCCCAGGGACGGCGGGGGGGGCATGAGACCCAGTACTTC
CASSSQGRRGGHETQYF
>TRBJ2-3|NA|TRBV6-4|TRBD2
TGTGCCAGCAGTCCGACTGGACTAGCGGGAGCAGATACGCAGTATTTT
CASSPTGLAGADTQYF
>TRBJ2-1|NA|TRBV30|NA
TGTGCCTGGAGTCGAAATGAGCAGTTCTTC
CAWSRNEQFF
>TRBJ2-1|NA|TRBV29-1|NA
TGCAGCGTTGAAGACGACCCCTCCTACAATGAGCAGTTCTTC
CSVEDDPSYNEQFF
>TRBJ2-1|NA|TRBV27|NA
TGTGCCAGCAGTGTTGCCAGGGGCTATGAGCAGTTCTTC
CASSVARGYEQFF
>TRBJ2-7|NA|TRBV28|NA
TGTGCCAGCAGTTTAGCGCAGTACGAGCAGTACTTC
CASSLAQYEQYF
>TRBJ2-5|NA|TRBV4-3|NA
TGCGCCAGCAGCCAAGATACTAGCAGCGAGACCCAGTACTTC
CASSQDTSSETQYF
>TRBJ2-1|few|TRBV7-2|TRBD1
TGTGCCAGCAGCTTGTGGCAGGGGGCTAGCAATGAGCAGTTCTTC
CASSLWQGASNEQFF
>TRBJ2-7|once|TRBV3-1|NA
TGTGCCAACAGCCGTACCGGGACGTCCGGCGAGCAGTACTTC
CANSRTGTSGEQYF
>TRBJ2-2|NA|TRBV28|NA
TGTGCCAGCAGTTCGGACAGATACACCGGGGAGCTGTTTTTT
CASSSDRYTGELFF
>TRBJ1-4|NA|TRBV6-1|NA
TGTGCCAGCAGTGAATATGGCAGGGCGGAAAAACTGTTTTTT
CASSEYGRAEKLFF
>TRBJ1-2|NA|TRBV20-1|NA
TGCAGTGCGGATCTTCGGGCTGCTAACTATGGCTACACCTTC
CSADLRAANYGYTF
>TRBJ2-3|NA|TRBV7-2|TRBD2
TGTGCCAGCAGCTTAGTTAGTAGCGGGGGTCCCTCTAGCACAGATACGCAGTATTTT
CASSLVSSGGPSSTDTQYF
>TRBJ2-5|NA|TRBV6-2/TRBV6-3|TRBD2
TGTGCCAGCAGTCTGCTTACTAGCGGCAAAGAGACCCAGTACTTC
CASSLLTSGKETQYF
>TRBJ1-2|NA|TRBV29-1|TRBD1
TGCAGCGTCACCGGGACAGGGGACCGAAGCTATGGCTACACCTTC
CSVTGTGDRSYGYTF
>TRBJ1-5|few|TRBV6-1|NA
TGTGCCAGCAGGGCTGGATCTCAGCCCCAGCATTTT
CASRAGSQPQHF
>TRBJ2-7|many|TRBV30|TRBD1
TGTGCCTGGAGTACGGGACAGGGGTCCTACGAGCAGTACTTC
CAWSTGQGSYEQYF
>TRBJ2-3|few|TRBV20-1|TRBD2
TGCAGTGCTAGGGCTACTAGCGGGGGACGCACAGATACGCAGTATTTT
CSARATSGGRTDTQYF
>TRBJ2-6|few|TRBV10-3|NA
TGTGCCATCAGTGGCTCAGCTGGGGCCAACGTCCTGACTTTC
CAISGSAGANVLTF
>TRBJ1-1|NA|TRBV7-2|NA
TGTGCCAGCAGCTTAGACGAGGGCCGGGGTGGGGCTTTCTTT
CASSLDEGRGGAFF
>TRBJ2-7|few|TRBV29-1|TRBD1
TGCAGCGTTACTAGGACAGGGCGCTACGAGCAGTACTTC
CSVTRTGRYEQYF
>TRBJ1-6|NA|TRBV14|NA
TGTGCCAGCAGTCACGCAGTTGATTCACCCCTCCACTTT
CASSHAVDSPLHF
>TRBJ2-7|once|TRBV5-1|NA
TGCGCCAGCAGCTTGGGGGGGGACGGAGGAGGCTGGTACTTC
CASSLGGDGGGWYF
>TRBJ1-5|NA|TRBV6-1|NA
TGTGCCAGCAGTGACGGTATTTCAAAGCAGCCCCAGCATTTT
CASSDGISKQPQHF
>TRBJ2-1|NA|TRBV27|NA
TGTGCCAGCAGTCCCCTTGGGGACTGGGAGCAGTTCTTC
CASSPLGDWEQFF
>TRBJ2-6|many|TRBV20-1|NA
TGCAGTGCTAGAATGGCCTCTGGGGCCAACGTCCTGACTTTC
CSARMASGANVLTF
>TRBJ2-1|NA|TRBV15|TRBD1
TGTGCCACCGGGGACAGTAACTCCTACAATGAGCAGTTCTTC
CATGDSNSYNEQFF
>TRBJ2-7|NA|TRBV5-1|TRBD2
TGCGCCAGCAGCTTGGCTCGGGCGGGAGGGCCCGCCTACGAGCAGTACTTC
CASSLARAGGPAYEQYF
>TRBJ1-2|NA|TRBV13|NA
TGTGCCAGCAGCTTAGACACTGGTCCATATGGCTACACCTTC
CASSLDTGPYGYTF
>TRBJ2-7|NA|TRBV6-1|NA
TGTGCCAGCAGTGAATTCGGGCTTCAATACGAGCAGTACTTC
CASSEFGLQYEQYF
>TRBJ2-4|once|TRBV9|TRBD1
TGTGCCCGCAGCGTAGGAGGACAGGGGATAGCCAAAAACATTCAGTACTTC
CARSVGGQGIAKNIQYF
>TRBJ2-5|NA|TRBV7-2|NA
TGTGCCAGCAGCCAACTAAGACTACGCCCTCGGGAGACCCAGTACTTC
CASSQLRLRPRETQYF
>TRBJ2-4|NA|TRBV28|NA
TGTGCCAGCAGTTTGCTTCCGGGTCCCACCAAAAACATTCAGTACTTC
CASSLLPGPTKNIQYF